A single sample is the source of the 9 T cell receptor beta chains below, sequenced in a study of regulatory T cells in long-lasting Graves disease (dated by TCRdb to the early 2020s). The protocol used for the library was multiplex PCR. TCRdb records Illumina HiSeq 4000 as the sequencer. TCR beta libraries were built with iRepertoire HTBI primers and Arm-PCR amplification of CDR3 regions. TCRdb reprocessed the public reads (quality trimming at Q25 with fastp, clone calling with MiXCR) and kept in-frame beta chains. Merged by CDR3 protein, the rows form single entries marked with the most common genes and DNA. Recorded for this sample are hundreds of thousands of distinct CDR3 sequences; 15% to 20% of them occurred a single time. Around 25% of the sample goes to the ten largest clones. The time point tag for this specimen amounts to: newly diagnosed GD, antithyroid drugs for less than 3 months. RNA was extracted from PBMCs in TRIzol for both TCR sequencing and RNA sequencing.

The same data also went into a second study, on T cells in Graves' hyperthyroidism and ophthalmopathy.

Sequences were derived from peripheral blood mononuclear cells (PBMCs), sampled at new diagnosis, from a patient treated with antithyroid drugs. The receptor source for this set is a middle-aged woman with Graves disease. Donor details come from another sample of the same person, matched by shared clones.

This clonotype has a handful of counts. This chain uses TRBV7-2 with TRBJ1-1, with 10 bases aligning to TRBD1. CDR1 is SGHTA, CDR2 FQGNSA, per germline. The CDR3 sequence is 15 residues long. The junction had 2 bases not matched to a gene; V was cut back by 4 bases and J by 0 bases. In DNA, the CDR3 is TGTGCCAGCAGCTGGGGGACAGGGGTGAACACTGAAGCTTTCTTT. Translating it yields CASSWGTGVNTEAFF. Supplemented by reference TRBV7-2 and TRBJ1-1, the full variable domain reads GAGVSQSPSNKVTEKGKDVELRCDPISGHTALYWYRQSLGQGLEFLIYFQGNSAPDKSGLPSDRFSAERTGGSVSTLTIQRTQQEDSAVYLCASSWGTGVNTEAFFGQGTRLTVV.

This clonotype has a count of ten or more. V usage is TRBV5-1 and J usage is TRBJ2-3; 9 nucleotides line up with TRBD2. V shed 2 bases and J 6 bases; nucleotides not matched to a gene: 7. CDR3 length: 15 amino acids. CDR1 and CDR2 (germline): SGHRS, YFSETQ. The CDR3 protein is CASSFYSGGADTQYF. In DNA, the CDR3 is TGCGCCAGCAGCTTTTATAGCGGGGGAGCTGATACGCAGTATTTT.

This clonotype was detected many times. The chain joins TRBV11-2 to TRBJ1-5, with D possibly TRBD1 on 5 matching bases. CDR1 is SGHAT and CDR2 is FQNNGV in the germline V gene. The V end lost 2 bases, the J end lost 4 bases, and 6 bases lay between the germline ends. This CDR3 has 13 amino acids. CDR3 protein: CASSLPGNQPQHF. In DNA form, the CDR3 reads TGTGCCAGCAGCTTACCAGGGAATCAGCCCCAGCATTTT.

The genes are TRBV7-9 and TRBJ1-3, with D unresolved. V shed 1 base and J shed 5 bases, with 12 bases lying between them. Germline V gives CDR1 SEHNR, CDR2 FQNEAQ (reference sequence). The CDR3 extends over 15 amino acids. CDR3 region: CASSLDLSGRNTIYF. The CDR3, as DNA: TGTGCCAGCAGCTTAGACCTATCAGGCCGAAACACCATATATTTT.

The CDR3 reads CSAPIEGQGVMTDTQYF. The CDR3, as DNA: TGCAGTGCCCCCATTGAGGGACAGGGGGTAATGACAGATACGCAGTATTTT. The rearrangement uses TRBV20-1 and TRBJ2-3; TRBD1 aligns across 11 bases. From germline, CDR1 is DFQATT and CDR2 SNEGSKA (reference sequence). This CDR3 spans 17 amino acids. V trimming: 6 bases; J trimming: 3 bases; junction bases outside the gene matches: 14.

The sample holds many counts of this clonotype. This chain connects TRBV5-5 to TRBJ1-2, with 7 bases lining up with TRBD1. The CDR3 runs to 16 residues. Per germline, CDR1 SGHKS and CDR2 YYEKEE (reference sequence). With 0 bases clipped from V and 3 bases from J, the junction kept 8 bases outside the gene matches. CDR3 amino acids: CASSLDLGTADYGYTF. As DNA, the CDR3 is TGTGCCAGCAGCTTGGACCTAGGGACAGCTGACTATGGCTACACCTTC. Full variable domain (remainder filled in from reference TRBV5-5 and TRBJ1-2): DAGVTQSPTHLIKTRGQQVTLRCSPISGHKSVSWYQQVLGQGPQFIFQYYEKEERGRGNFPDRFSARQFPNYSSELNVNALLLGDSALYLCASSLDLGTADYGYTFGSGTRLTVV.

The table lists this clonotype with many counts. The rearrangement joins TRBV7-2 to TRBJ2-3, with D possibly being TRBD2 (6 bases). The germline gives CDR1 SGHTA, CDR2 FQGNSA. The CDR3 runs to 16 residues. Trimming took off 1 base at V and 1 base at J, with 12 bases between the two ends. CDR3 protein: CASSLGPGVRTDTQYF. The CDR3 DNA sequence: TGTGCCAGCAGCTTAGGTCCGGGGGTCCGCACAGATACGCAGTATTTT. The full variable domain, its missing parts supplied by reference TRBV7-2 and TRBJ2-3, is GAGVSQSPSNKVTEKGKDVELRCDPISGHTALYWYRQSLGQGLEFLIYFQGNSAPDKSGLPSDRFSAERTGGSVSTLTIQRTQQEDSAVYLCASSLGPGVRTDTQYFGPGTRLTVL.

The rearrangement joins TRBV28 to TRBJ1-5; 8 nucleotides align to TRBD1. The length of the CDR3 is 19 residues. Unmatched junction bases numbered 14, after V lost 2 bases and J lost 2 bases. The germline V gene encodes CDR1 MDHEN and CDR2 SYDVKM. The DNA for the CDR3 is TGTGCCAGCAGTTTAAGCCGGGACAGGAAACCGTCTGGCAATCAGCCCCAGCATTTT. It translates to CASSLSRDRKPSGNQPQHF. The complete variable domain, with remaining parts taken from reference TRBV28 and TRBJ1-5, reads DVKVTQSSRYLVKRTGEKVFLECVQDMDHENMFWYRQDPGLGLRLIYFSYDVKMKEKGDIPEGYSVSREKKERFSLILESASTNQTSMYLCASSLSRDRKPSGNQPQHFGDGTRLSIL.

This clonotype has just a few counts. V is TRBV5-1 and J is TRBJ1-4; D ambiguous. There are 15 residues in the CDR3. Trimming left V 4 bases short and J 0 bases short, with 10 bases between. Germline V gene sequence: CDR1 SGHRS, CDR2 YFSETQ. This CDR3 reads CASSKGGATNEKLFF. CDR3 bases: TGCGCCAGCAGCAAGGGAGGTGCAACTAATGAAAAACTGTTTTTT.